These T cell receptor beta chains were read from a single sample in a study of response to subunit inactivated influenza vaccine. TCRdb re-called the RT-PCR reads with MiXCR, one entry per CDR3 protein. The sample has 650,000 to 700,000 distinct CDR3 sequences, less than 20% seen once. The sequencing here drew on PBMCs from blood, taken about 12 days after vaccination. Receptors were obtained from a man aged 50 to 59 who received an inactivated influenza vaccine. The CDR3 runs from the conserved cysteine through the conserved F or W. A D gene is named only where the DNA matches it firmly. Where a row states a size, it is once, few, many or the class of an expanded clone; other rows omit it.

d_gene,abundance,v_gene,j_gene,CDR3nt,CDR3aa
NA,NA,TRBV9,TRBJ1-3,TGTGCCAGCAGCGTAGGTGGTCTGGGCCCTGGAAACACCATATATTTT,CASSVGGLGPGNTIYF
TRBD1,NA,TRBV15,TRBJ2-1,TGTGCCACCAGCCGCCGGACAGGGCCTTACAATGAGCAGTTCTTC,CATSRRTGPYNEQFF
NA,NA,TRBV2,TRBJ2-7,TGTGCCAGCAGTGAAGCGCTGGGCTACGAGCAGTACTTC,CASSEALGYEQYF
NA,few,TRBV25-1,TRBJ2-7,TGTGCCAGCAGTGCCTTCTACGAGCAGTACTTC,CASSAFYEQYF
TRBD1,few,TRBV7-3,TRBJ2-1,TGTGCCAGCAGCCCAAGCAGGGGGAATGAGCAGTTCTTC,CASSPSRGNEQFF
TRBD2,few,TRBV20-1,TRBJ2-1,TGCAGTGCCAGTGGACTAGCGGGAGGGCCAGAGTTCTTC,CSASGLAGGPEFF
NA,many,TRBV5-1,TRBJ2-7,TGCGCCAGCAGCCGAGACATCTCCTACGAGCAGTACTTC,CASSRDISYEQYF
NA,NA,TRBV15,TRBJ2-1,TGTGCCACCAGCACATGGAAAGGAAGCTCCTACAATGAGCAGTTCTTC,CATSTWKGSSYNEQFF
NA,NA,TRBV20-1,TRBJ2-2,TGCAGTGCTCTCCGGGCGAGGGAGGCCGGGGAGCTGTTTTTT,CSALRAREAGELFF
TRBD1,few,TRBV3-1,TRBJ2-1,TGTGCCAGCAGCCAAGATATGGCAGGGGGCTACAATGAGCAGTTCTTC,CASSQDMAGGYNEQFF
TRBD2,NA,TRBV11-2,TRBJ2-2,TGTGCCAGCAGCCGACTAGCTACTCACACCGGGGAGCTGTTTTTT,CASSRLATHTGELFF
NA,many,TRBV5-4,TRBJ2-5,TGTGCCAGCAGCTTGTCGGGACCTCAAGGTGGGACCCAGTACTTC,CASSLSGPQGGTQYF
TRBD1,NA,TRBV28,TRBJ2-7,TGTGCCAGCAGGGGGACAGGGGGCTTTGGCGAGCAGTACTTC,CASRGTGGFGEQYF
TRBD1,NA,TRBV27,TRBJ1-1,TGTGCCAGCAATGTTAACAGGGGCACTGAAGCTTTCTTT,CASNVNRGTEAFF
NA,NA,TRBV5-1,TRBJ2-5,TGCGCCAGCAGCTTGGGGGGGGCCCCGGCACAAGAGACCCAGTACTTC,CASSLGGAPAQETQYF
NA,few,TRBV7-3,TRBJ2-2,TGTGCCAGCAGCCCGTCCCGCTCGAACACCGGGGAGCTGTTTTTT,CASSPSRSNTGELFF
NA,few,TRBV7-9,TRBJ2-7,TGTGCCAGCAGCTTTAGCAGGGACTCCTACGAGCAGTACTTC,CASSFSRDSYEQYF
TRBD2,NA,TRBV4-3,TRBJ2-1,TGCGCCAGCAGCCTCGGAGCGGGAGCTAGCTCCTACAATGAGCAGTTCTTC,CASSLGAGASSYNEQFF
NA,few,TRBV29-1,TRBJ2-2,TGCAGCGTACTGGCTGGCGGGGAGCTGTTTTTT,CSVLAGGELFF
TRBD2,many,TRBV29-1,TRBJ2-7,TGCAGCGTTCGTACGGGGGGATCCTACGAGCAGTACTTC,CSVRTGGSYEQYF
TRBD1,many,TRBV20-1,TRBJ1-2,TGCAGCGGAGGGGGCGGCTATGGCTACACCTTC,CSGGGGYGYTF
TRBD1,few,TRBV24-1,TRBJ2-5,TGTGCCACCAGTGATAGGGGGACAGAAAAAGGGGAGACCCAGTACTTC,CATSDRGTEKGETQYF
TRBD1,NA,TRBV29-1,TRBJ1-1,TGCAGCGTGAAGGGACAGGGGATCACTGAAGCTTTCTTT,CSVKGQGITEAFF
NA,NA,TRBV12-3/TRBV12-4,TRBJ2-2,TGTGCCAGCATCCTCCATCCGGGCCAGGCCCAACACGGGGAGCTGTTTTTT,CASILHPGQAQHGELFF
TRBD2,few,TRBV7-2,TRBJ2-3,TGTGCCAGCAGCTTAGAGGGTTGGGGGGGTAGCCGGTATTTT,CASSLEGWGGSRYF
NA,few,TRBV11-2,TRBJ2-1,TGTGCCAGCAGCTTAGCTTCAGGGACCCCGTCCTACAATGAGCAGTTCTTC,CASSLASGTPSYNEQFF
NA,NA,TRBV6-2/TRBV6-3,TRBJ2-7,TGTGCCAGCAGTCTTGACCTGCCAGGCACCTACGAGCAGTACTTC,CASSLDLPGTYEQYF
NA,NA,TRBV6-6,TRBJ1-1,TGTGCCAGCAGTTTCCCAGACCCCAGGGCTTTCTTT,CASSFPDPRAFF
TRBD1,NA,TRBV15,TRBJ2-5,TGTGCCACCCGAACAGGGGTGACCCAGTACTTC,CATRTGVTQYF
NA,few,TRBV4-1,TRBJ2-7,TGCGCCAGCAGCCTAATCCCAATGGGAGGACAGTACTTC,CASSLIPMGGQYF
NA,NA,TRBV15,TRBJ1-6,TGTGCCACCAGCAGAGGGACTAATTCACCCCTCCACTTT,CATSRGTNSPLHF
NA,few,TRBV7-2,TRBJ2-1,TGTGCCAGCAGCCCCTCTACCGCCAATGAGCAGTTCTTC,CASSPSTANEQFF
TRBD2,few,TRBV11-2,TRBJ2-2,TGTGCCAGCAGCCTTAGTAGGGGGATGGCGGGAGGGCCTCACACCGGGGAGCTGTTTTTT,CASSLSRGMAGGPHTGELFF
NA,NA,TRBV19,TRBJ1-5,TGTGCCAGTAGTCCTCTCCAGGGGCAGCCCCAGCATTTT,CASSPLQGQPQHF
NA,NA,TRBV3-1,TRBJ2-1,TGTGCCAGCAGCCAATTGACTCTTCTTAATGAGCAGTTCTTC,CASSQLTLLNEQFF
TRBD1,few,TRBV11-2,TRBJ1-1,TGTGCCAGCAGCCTCATTACAGGGGTACGTACTGAAGCTTTCTTT,CASSLITGVRTEAFF
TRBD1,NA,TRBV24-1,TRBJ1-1,TGTGCCACCAGTGATTTGCCCGGGGACAGATGGGGGAACACTGAAGCTTTCTTT,CATSDLPGDRWGNTEAFF
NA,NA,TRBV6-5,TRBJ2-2,TGTGCCAGCAGTTACTCCCAGGCCAGGACGAACACCGGGGAGCTGTTTTTT,CASSYSQARTNTGELFF
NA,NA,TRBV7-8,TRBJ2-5,TGTGCCAGCAGCTTAGTACAGGGTGGGCAAGAGACCCAGTACTTC,CASSLVQGGQETQYF
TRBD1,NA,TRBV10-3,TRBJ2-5,TGTGCCATCAGTATACAGGGGCAAAGAGAGACCCAGTACTTC,CAISIQGQRETQYF
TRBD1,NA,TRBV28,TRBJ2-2,TGTGCCAGCAGTTTTAGGGGGCGGTCCGGGGAGCTGTTTTTT,CASSFRGRSGELFF
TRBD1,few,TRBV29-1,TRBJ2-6,TGCAGCGTTACTGGGACAGGTGGGGCCAACGTCCTGACTTTC,CSVTGTGGANVLTF
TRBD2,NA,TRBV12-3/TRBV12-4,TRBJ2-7,TGTGCCAGCAGTTTAGGGACTAGCGGGGGGGCTTACGAGCAGTACTTC,CASSLGTSGGAYEQYF
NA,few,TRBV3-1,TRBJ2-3,TGTGCCAGCAGCCAAGAGTCACTAGCCGATACGCAGTATTTT,CASSQESLADTQYF